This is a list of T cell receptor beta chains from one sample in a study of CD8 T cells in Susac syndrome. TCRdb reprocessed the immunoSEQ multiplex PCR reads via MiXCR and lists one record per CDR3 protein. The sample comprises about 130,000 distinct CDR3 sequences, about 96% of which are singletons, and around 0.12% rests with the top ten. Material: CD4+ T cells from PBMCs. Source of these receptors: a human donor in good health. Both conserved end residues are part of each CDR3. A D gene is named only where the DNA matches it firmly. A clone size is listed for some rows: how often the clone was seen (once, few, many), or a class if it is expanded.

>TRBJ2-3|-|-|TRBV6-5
TGTGCCAGCAGCCCTAAGGGGGGCACAGATACGCAGTATTTT
CASSPKGGTDTQYF
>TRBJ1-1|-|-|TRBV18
TGTGCCAGCTCAGCCGACCGGAGCACTGAAGCTTTCTTT
CASSADRSTEAFF
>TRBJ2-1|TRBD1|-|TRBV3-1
TGTGCCAGCAGCCAAGGACAGGGCCTGTTCTTC
CASSQGQGLFF
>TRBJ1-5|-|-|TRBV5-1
TGCGCCAGCAGCTTGGGCACGGAGCAGCCCCAGCATTTT
CASSLGTEQPQHF
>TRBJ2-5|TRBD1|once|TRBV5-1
TGCGCCAGCAGCTTGGGGGACAGGGACGTGGAGACCCAGTACTTC
CASSLGDRDVETQYF
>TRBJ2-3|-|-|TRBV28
TGTGCCAGCAGTTTAAAACAGCCAGATACGCAGTATTTT
CASSLKQPDTQYF
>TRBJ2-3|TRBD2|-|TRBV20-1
TGCAGTGCTAAGCCGGGACTAGTTAATTTGTATTTT
CSAKPGLVNLYF
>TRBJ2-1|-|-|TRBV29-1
TGCAGCGTCCGACAGGGACTTTACAATGAGCAGTTCTTC
CSVRQGLYNEQFF
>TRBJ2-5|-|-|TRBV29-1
TGCAGCCTTAGGGTAGCCGGAGGAGAGACCCAGTACTTC
CSLRVAGGETQYF
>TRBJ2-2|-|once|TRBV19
TGTGCCAGTAGTATGCGGGACCGTGGGAACACCGGGGAGCTGTTTTTT
CASSMRDRGNTGELFF
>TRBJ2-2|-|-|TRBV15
TGTGCCACCAGCTTCCGACAGTCCGGGGAGCTGTTTTTT
CATSFRQSGELFF
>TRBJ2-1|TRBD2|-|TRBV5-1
TGCGCCAGCAGCAGGACTAGCGAGAGCTCCTACAATGAGCAGTTCTTC
CASSRTSESSYNEQFF
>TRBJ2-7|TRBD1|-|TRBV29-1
TGCAGCGCCAGGACAGGGCACTACGAGCAGTACTTC
CSARTGHYEQYF
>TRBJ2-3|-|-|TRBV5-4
TGTGCCAGCAGCGAATCTAGCGCAGATACGCAGTATTTT
CASSESSADTQYF
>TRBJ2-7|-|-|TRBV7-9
TGTGCCAGCAGCTTAAGGCAGGGCCCATCCTACGAGCAGTACTTC
CASSLRQGPSYEQYF
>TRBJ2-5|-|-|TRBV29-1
TGCAGCGTCCGAGGGGGGACCCAAGAGACCCAGTACTTC
CSVRGGTQETQYF
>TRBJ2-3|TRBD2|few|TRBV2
TGTGCCAGCAGTCCTGGACTAGCGGGGAGCACAGATACGCAGTATTTT
CASSPGLAGSTDTQYF
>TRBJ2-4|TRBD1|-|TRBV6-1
TGTGCCAGCAGTGAGGGGACAGGGAATGACATTCAGTACTTC
CASSEGTGNDIQYF
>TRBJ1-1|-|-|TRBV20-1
TGCAGTGCTAGACATCCTTTGCCAGCGAGCCGATCAGCTTTCTTT
CSARHPLPASRSAFF
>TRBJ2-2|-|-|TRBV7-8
TGTGCCAGCAGCTCAAGTTACACCGGGGAGCTGTTTTTT
CASSSSYTGELFF
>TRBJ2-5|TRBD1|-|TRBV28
TGTGCCAGCAGTTTCCGGCCAGGGGGATTTCAAGAGACCCAGTACTTC
CASSFRPGGFQETQYF
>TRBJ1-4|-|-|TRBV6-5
TGTGCCAGCAGTTACAGTGGGCCCCCGAATGAAAAACTGTTTTTT
CASSYSGPPNEKLFF
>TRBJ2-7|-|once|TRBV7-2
TGTGCCAGCAGCCCTGGCCCCCACGTTTACGAGCAGTACTTC
CASSPGPHVYEQYF
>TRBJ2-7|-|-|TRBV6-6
TGTGCCAGCAGCTTCGAGGCCCTCCGTAGGGAGCAGTACTTC
CASSFEALRREQYF
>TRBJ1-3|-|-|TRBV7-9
TGTGCCAGCAGCTTATACGCGGGCGGTGGAAACACCATATATTTT
CASSLYAGGGNTIYF
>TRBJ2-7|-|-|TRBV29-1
TGCAGCGTTGTAGCCAAAAGCTCCTACGAGCAGTACTTC
CSVVAKSSYEQYF
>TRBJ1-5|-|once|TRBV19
TGTGCCAGTAGTATGGAAGGCCGGGGGAGTCAGCCCCAGCATTTT
CASSMEGRGSQPQHF
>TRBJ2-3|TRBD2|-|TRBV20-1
TGCAGTGCTTGGGGACTAGCGGAGAACACAGATACGCAGTATTTT
CSAWGLAENTDTQYF
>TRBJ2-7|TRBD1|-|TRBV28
TGTGCCAGCAGTGCAACTGGAAACCGGGACAGGGGGCGGTTC
CASSATGNRDRGRF
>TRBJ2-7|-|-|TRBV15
TGTGCCACCAGCAGAGATCTGGGCAGGGCGTACTTC
CATSRDLGRAYF
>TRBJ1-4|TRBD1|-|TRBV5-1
TGCGCCAGCAGCTCGGACAGGCCTAATGAAAAACTGTTTTTT
CASSSDRPNEKLFF
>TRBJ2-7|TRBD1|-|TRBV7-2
TGTGCCAGCAGCTTTGACAGGGGAGCTGGGGAGCAGTACTTC
CASSFDRGAGEQYF
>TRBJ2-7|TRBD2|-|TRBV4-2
TGTGCCAGCAGCCAAGCTTACGGGAGGGCCTTCGACGAGCAGTACTTC
CASSQAYGRAFDEQYF
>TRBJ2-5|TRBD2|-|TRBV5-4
TGTGCCAGCAGCTTGGGACTAGCGGGAAAGAAAGAGACCCAGTACTTC
CASSLGLAGKKETQYF
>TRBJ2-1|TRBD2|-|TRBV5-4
TGTGCCAGCAGCTTGGCGGGCGGGAGAAACTACAATGAGCAGTTCTTC
CASSLAGGRNYNEQFF
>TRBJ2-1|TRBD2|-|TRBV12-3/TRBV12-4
TGTGCCAGCAGTTTACAGCGGGAGCGAGAGCAGTTCTTC
CASSLQREREQFF
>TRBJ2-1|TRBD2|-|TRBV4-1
TGCGCCAGCAGCCAAGATCGGACTAGCTTACACAATGAGCAGTTCTTC
CASSQDRTSLHNEQFF
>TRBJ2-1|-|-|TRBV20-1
TGCAGTGCTAGAACTAGCTGGGGAGCTTACTCCTACAATGAGCAGTTCTTC
CSARTSWGAYSYNEQFF
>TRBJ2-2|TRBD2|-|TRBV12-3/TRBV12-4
TGTGCCAGCACCCAACTAGCGGGAGGGAACACCGGGGAGCTGTTTTTT
CASTQLAGGNTGELFF
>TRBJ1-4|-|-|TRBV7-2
TGTGCCAGCAGCTTAGGTCGGGCTAATGAAAAACTGTTTTTT
CASSLGRANEKLFF